This TCR beta chain was identified in a study of PD-1 blockade in classical Hodgkin lymphoma. TCRdb's table, derived via immunoSEQ multiplex PCR, lists solely in-frame clones and lacks some. Found here are roughly 40,000 clones, about nine tenths of them singletons; the top ten hold approximately 8.7%. This clone was recorded a few times. Its antigen is currently unknown. General study points: Possibly reflecting disease activity or prior therapy, repertoire differences have causes that remain undefined.

In every patient, relapse followed autologous stem cell transplantation, while exposure to brentuximab vedotin differed. Germline V lookup: CDR1 SGHDT, CDR2 YYEEEE. This CDR3 is 14 amino acids long. Trimming removed 0 bases from V and 4 bases from J, with 10 bases in between. The V and J genes are TRBV5-6 and TRBJ1-1; D unclear. The sample in question was peripheral blood mononuclear cells (PBMCs), obtained at baseline. The TCR originated in a human donor with classical Hodgkin lymphoma. The CDR3 nucleotides read TGTGCCAGCAGCTTGGTAGGGATGCCCACTGAAGCTTTCTTT. It codes for CASSLVGMPTEAFF. The complete variable domain, with remaining parts taken from reference TRBV5-6 and TRBJ1-1, reads DAGVTQSPTHLIKTRGQQVTLRCSPKSGHDTVSWYQQALGQGPQFIFQYYEEEERQRGNFPDRFSGHQFPNYSSELNVNALLLGDSALYLCASSLVGMPTEAFFGQGTRLTVV.